These 24 T cell receptor beta chains originate from one sample sequenced in a study of regulatory T cells in long-lasting Graves disease. Time point denoted: newly diagnosed GD, antithyroid drugs for less than 3 months. TCR sequences were obtained from RNA taken from PBMCs. iRepertoire HTBI primers and Arm-PCR of CDR3 regions built TCR beta libraries. One entry per CDR3 protein, called by TCRdb with MiXCR from the multiplex PCR reads. The top ten hold about 8.2% of the sample, which has around 400,000 distinct CDR3 sequences, 14% to 15% seen once. The same specimen was also included in a second study, on T cells in Graves' hyperthyroidism and ophthalmopathy.

Here the sequenced sample was peripheral blood mononuclear cells (PBMCs), taken at new diagnosis, from a patient treated with antithyroid drugs. Receptor source: a woman aged 40 to 55 with Graves disease.

This clonotype was observed a handful of times. This rearrangement joins TRBV11-3 to TRBJ2-7; 13 bases are a match to TRBD2. The CDR3 is 15 amino acids. The V segment lost 6 bases and the J segment 6 bases; nucleotides outside the gene matches: 8. CDR1 and CDR2 from the germline V gene are SGHNT and YENEEA. Here the CDR3 DNA reads TGTGCCAGCAGAGACCGGACTAGCGGGAGTTGCGAGCAGTACTTC. Translated, it gives CASRDRTSGSCEQYF.

This clonotype occurred a few times. The chain carries TRBV11-2 and TRBJ2-2; possibly TRBD1 for D (6 bases). The CDR3 spans 13 residues. Per the germline V gene, CDR1 is SGHAT and CDR2 is FQNNGV. V lost 7 bases and J lost 7, with 13 bases in between. CDR3 sequence reads: CASTGGHGGELFF. CDR3 DNA: TGTGCCAGCACTGGGGGCCACGGCGGGGAGCTGTTTTTT. Variable domain in full (rest from reference TRBV11-2 and TRBJ2-2): EAGVAQSPRYKIIEKRQSVAFWCNPISGHATLYWYQQILGQGPKLLIQFQNNGVVDDSQLPKDRFSAERLKGVDSTLKIQPAKLEDSAVYLCASTGGHGGELFFGEGSRLTVL.

This clonotype was seen at least ten times. At one end, the junction sequence differs from germline, possibly due to a read error. V and J are TRBV6-1 and TRBJ2-7, with D uncertain. Germline CDR1 is MNHNS and CDR2 is SASEGT. This CDR3 spans 14 amino acids. Written as DNA, the CDR3 is TGTGCCAGCAGTGAAGCGGGATCCTCCCACGAGCAGTACTTC. Its translation: CASSEAGSSHEQYF.

The V and J genes are TRBV7-2 and TRBJ2-7, with 7 bases lining up with TRBD2. After removal of 5 bases from V and 2 bases from J, the junction contained 6 bases not matched to a gene. CDR3 length: 14 residues. The germline gives CDR1 SGHTA, CDR2 FQGNSA. The CDR3 DNA is TGTGCCAGCAGCCGTGAGCGGGGACCCTACGAGCAGTACTTC. Encoded protein: CASSRERGPYEQYF.

This clonotype was picked up many times. The genes are TRBV7-6 and TRBJ2-7, with D perhaps TRBD2 (7 bases). This CDR3 has 13 residues. V gave up 1 base and J gave up 5 bases, with 9 bases separating them. The germline V gene has CDR1 SGHVS and CDR2 FNYEAQ. The CDR3 DNA follows: TGTGCCAGCAGCTTAGTAGGGGGGGACGAGCAGTACTTC. Protein product: CASSLVGGDEQYF. Full variable domain (remainder filled in from reference TRBV7-6 and TRBJ2-7): GAGVSQSPRYKVTKRGQDVALRCDPISGHVSLYWYRQALGQGPEFLTYFNYEAQQDKSGLPNDRFSAERPEGSISTLTIQRTEQRDSAMYRCASSLVGGDEQYFGPGTRLTVT.

This clonotype was observed many times. V and J are TRBV13 and TRBJ2-6; D is unresolved. Germline-derived CDR1 and CDR2 are PRHDT and FYEKMQ (reference sequence). Trimming stripped 2 bases from V and 0 bases from J, with 14 bases between. The CDR3 loop spans 18 amino acids. The CDR3 here is CASSLILGGASGANVLTF. The CDR3 DNA follows: TGTGCCAGCAGCTTAATACTTGGCGGTGCCTCTGGGGCCAACGTCCTGACTTTC.

This clonotype was seen at least ten times. The chain employs TRBV12-3 or TRBV12-4 and TRBJ2-5; no clear D gene. The V and J ends lost 6 bases and 5 bases respectively, with 22 bases between them. The CDR3 loop spans 16 amino acids. The CDR3 loop is CASSPFRAGSRETQYF. CDR3 DNA: TGTGCCAGCAGCCCCTTCCGAGCCGGAAGCAGGGAGACCCAGTACTTC.

This clonotype was detected only a few times. The V and J genes are TRBV7-3 and TRBJ2-1; D not resolved. The CDR3 has 13 amino acids. Trimming cost V 5 bases and J 9 bases, with 14 bases left between them. In germline, CDR1 is SGHTA, CDR2 FQGTGA. The CDR3 nucleotides are TGTGCCAGCAGCCGTCTGGCGCAAGCTGAGCAGTTCTTC. Its protein product is CASSRLAQAEQFF.

Many counts were recorded for this clonotype. The CDR3, as DNA: TGTGCCAGCAGCCACGGGAGAGTCTACGAGCAGTACTTC. Translating it yields CASSHGRVYEQYF. J is TRBJ2-7 and V is TRBV11-1, with TRBD2 as a possible D gene (6 bases). V gave up 5 bases and J gave up 3 bases, with 11 bases separating them. The CDR3 extends over 13 amino acids. The V gene's germline CDR1 is SGHAT and CDR2 FQDESV (reference sequence).

The sample holds many counts of this clonotype. The chain carries TRBV28 and TRBJ1-3; 8 bases line up with TRBD1. CDR3 length: 17 residues. Germline V gene lookup returns CDR1 MDHEN and CDR2 SYDVKM. Trimming cost V 6 bases and J 2 bases; bases outside gene matches: 12. The CDR3 reads CASSGPGQAYPGNTIYF. The CDR3 DNA reads as TGTGCCAGCAGCGGACCGGGACAGGCTTATCCTGGAAACACCATATATTTT.

This clonotype appeared many times. The rearrangement links TRBV3-1 to TRBJ2-5; D is undetermined. The germline gives CDR1 LGHDT, CDR2 YNNKEL (reference sequence). The CDR3 runs 10 residues. The V end lost 3 bases, the J end lost 7 bases, and 3 bases lay between the germline ends. CDR3 nucleotides: TGTGCCAGCAGCCAGGGGACCCAGTACTTC. Residues: CASSQGTQYF.

The table lists this clonotype with many counts. The chain recombines TRBV5-1 with TRBJ2-1; 9 bases align to TRBD1. This CDR3 comprises 17 residues. V dropped 0 bases and J dropped 1; count of bases not matched to a gene: 5. The germline CDR1 and CDR2 sequences are SGHRS and YFSETQ. CDR3 loop: CASSLEDRGGSYNEQFF. CDR3 nucleotide sequence: TGCGCCAGCAGCTTGGAGGACAGGGGAGGGTCCTACAATGAGCAGTTCTTC.

This clonotype was observed at least ten times. V gene TRBV7-2 combines with J gene TRBJ1-4; TRBD1 aligns across 8 bases. V gave up 4 bases and J gave up 3 bases; unmatched junction bases: 4. The CDR3 extends over 15 amino acids. From germline, CDR1 is SGHTA and CDR2 FQGNSA. CDR3 region: CASSSPGQANEKLFF. CDR3 sequence (DNA): TGTGCCAGCAGCTCACCGGGACAGGCTAATGAAAAACTGTTTTTT.

Ten or more counts support this clonotype. This sequence joins TRBV2 and TRBJ2-7; D call uncertain. This CDR3 has 12 residues. Per the germline V gene, CDR1 is SNHLY and CDR2 is FYNNEI. With 4 bases removed from V and 1 base from J, the gap between germline ends came to 5 bases. The CDR3 nucleotides are TGTGCCAGCAGTGGCCTGTCCTACGAGCAGTACTTC. It yields the protein CASSGLSYEQYF.

This clonotype was seen ten or more times. This chain connects TRBV6-1 to TRBJ1-2; D gene ambiguous. The germline V and J ends were trimmed by 1 base and 8 bases, with 11 bases remaining between them. The V gene's germline CDR1 is MNHNS and CDR2 SASEGT. The CDR3 has 13 residues. CDR3 in amino acids: CASSEGSGVGYTF. The CDR3 DNA reads TGTGCCAGCAGTGAAGGATCCGGCGTAGGCTACACCTTC.

Ten or more counts support this clonotype. The chain carries TRBV5-5 and TRBJ2-4; unclear D gene. Germline loops: CDR1 SGHKS, CDR2 YYEKEE (reference sequence). V lost 5 bases and J lost 8, with 8 bases in between. The CDR3 has 11 residues. The CDR3 nucleotides read TGTGCCAGCAGTCTAGAGGACATTCAGTACTTC. Its translation: CASSLEDIQYF.

This sequence joins TRBV12-3 or TRBV12-4 and TRBJ2-2; tentative D call: TRBD1 (6 bases). CDR3 size: 13 residues. The ends were cut back, 6 bases at V and 6 bases at J, with 11 bases in the middle. The CDR3 DNA reads TGTGCCAGCAGGCTGACAGGTGCCGGGGAGCTGTTTTTT. Residues: CASRLTGAGELFF.

This clonotype was counted ten times or more. The chain combines TRBV10-3 with TRBJ2-3; D not certain. The CDR3 is 18 amino acids. Trimming removed 0 bases from V and 0 bases from J, with 16 bases in between. CDR1 and CDR2 (germline): ENHRY, SYGVKD. DNA of the CDR3: TGTGCCATCAGTGAGTCCCCCGGACGGAATACTAGCACAGATACGCAGTATTTT. Translating gives CAISESPGRNTSTDTQYF.

Turning to this clonotype: At one end, the junction sequence differs from germline, possibly due to a read error. The chain couples TRBV28 to TRBJ2-1, with D tentatively TRBD2 (7 bases). The CDR3 runs to 17 residues. Germline CDR1 is MDHEN and CDR2 is SYDVKM. Here the CDR3 reads CASSSWTRGRDYNEQFF. DNA for the CDR3: TGTGCTAGCAGTTCTTGGACTAGGGGGAGAGATTACAATGAGCAGTTCTTC.

The table lists this clonotype with many counts. The chain is built from TRBV7-2 and TRBJ2-2; TRBD2 matches 11 bases. Germline lookup yields CDR1 SGHTA and CDR2 FQGNSA. The CDR3 spans 15 residues. V dropped 6 bases and J dropped 6; count of bases not matched to a gene: 6. CDR3 loop: CASSLAGGWAGELFF. The CDR3 DNA reads TGTGCCAGCAGTCTAGCGGGAGGTTGGGCCGGGGAGCTGTTTTTT.

This clonotype was counted a few times. The chain employs TRBV9 and TRBJ1-5; D remains unclear. Germline V lookup: CDR1 SGDLS, CDR2 YYNGEE. The CDR3 is 12 amino acids. V shed 0 bases and J shed 5 bases, with 3 bases lying between them. The CDR3 loop is CASSVDDQPQHF. The CDR3 nucleotides are TGTGCCAGCAGCGTAGACGATCAGCCCCAGCATTTT.

The sample holds many counts of this clonotype. The CDR3 spells CASSSTPRVLAGGGETQYF. The DNA of the CDR3 is TGTGCCAGCAGTTCAACCCCAAGAGTGCTAGCGGGAGGTGGGGAGACCCAGTACTTC. J is TRBJ2-5 and V is TRBV28; 11 bases are a match to TRBD2. Trimming at V came to 4 bases and at J to 5 bases, leaving 18 bases not matched to a gene. CDR1 is MDHEN and CDR2 is SYDVKM in the germline V gene. The CDR3 length is 19 residues. Filled out from reference TRBV28 and TRBJ2-5, the complete variable domain reads DVKVTQSSRYLVKRTGEKVFLECVQDMDHENMFWYRQDPGLGLRLIYFSYDVKMKEKGDIPEGYSVSREKKERFSLILESASTNQTSMYLCASSSTPRVLAGGGETQYFGPGTRLLVL.

This clonotype appeared many times. The gene calls are TRBV27 and TRBJ1-1; 7 nucleotides line up with TRBD1. In germline, CDR1 is MNHEY, CDR2 SMNVEV (reference sequence). V was pared by 7 bases and J by 7 bases, with 12 bases of the junction left unmatched. The CDR3 covers 14 residues. The CDR3 is CASTTGVGRDEAFF. The CDR3 nucleotides are TGTGCCAGCACCACAGGGGTAGGACGGGATGAAGCTTTCTTT.

This clonotype showed up just a few times. A much larger clone sits a single nucleotide away, making a read error possible. The chain joins TRBV28 to TRBJ2-7, with D unclear. The germline V gene has CDR1 MDHEN and CDR2 SYDVKM. The CDR3 sequence is 12 residues long. DNA of the CDR3: TGTGCCAGCAGTTTGTTTTCTTACGAGCAGTGCTTC. Protein product: CASSLFSYEQCF.